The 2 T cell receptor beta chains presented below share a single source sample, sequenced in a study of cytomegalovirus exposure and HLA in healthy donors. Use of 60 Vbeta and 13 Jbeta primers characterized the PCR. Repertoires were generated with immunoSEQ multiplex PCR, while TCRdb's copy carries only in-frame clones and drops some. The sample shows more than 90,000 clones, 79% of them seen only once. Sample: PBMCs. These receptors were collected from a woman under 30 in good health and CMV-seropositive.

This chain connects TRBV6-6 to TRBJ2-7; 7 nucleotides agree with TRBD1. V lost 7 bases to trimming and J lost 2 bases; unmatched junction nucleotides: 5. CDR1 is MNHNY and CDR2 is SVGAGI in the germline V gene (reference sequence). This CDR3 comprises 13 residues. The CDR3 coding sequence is TGTGCCAGCAACCTGGGACAGACCTACGAGCAGTACTTC. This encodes CASNLGQTYEQYF.

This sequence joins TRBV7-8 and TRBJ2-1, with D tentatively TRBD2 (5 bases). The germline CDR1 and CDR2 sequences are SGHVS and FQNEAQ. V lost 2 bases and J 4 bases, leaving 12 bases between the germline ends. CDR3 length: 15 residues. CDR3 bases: TGTGCCAGCAGCTTAAACCCAGCGGCTTACAATGAGCAGTTCTTC. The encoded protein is CASSLNPAAYNEQFF.